These 32 T cell receptor beta chains share one sample of origin, sequenced in a study of cytomegalovirus exposure and HLA in healthy donors (dated by TCRdb to 2015 to 2018). Library preparation employed the immunoSEQ multiplex PCR assay. For the multiplex PCR, a mixture combining 60 forward primers for TCR Vbeta segments and 13 reverse primers for TCR Jbeta segments was used. TCRdb's version of the immuneACCESS table is confined to in-frame rearrangements and falls short of the full clone set. An unresolved V gene accounts for under half of the shortfall where checked; the remainder is of unknown origin. The table for this sample lists about 130,000 clones; roughly 70% of them were counted only once. The top ten hold 6.6% of the sample. Specimen: PBMCs. Source of these receptors: a middle-aged man in good health and CMV-seropositive.

J is TRBJ2-5 and V is TRBV28; 9 bases map to TRBD1. This CDR3 has 16 residues. Germline-derived CDR1 and CDR2 are MDHEN and SYDVKM. The junction had 7 bases not matched to a gene; V was cut back by 4 bases and J by 1 base. CDR3 in DNA: TGTGCCAGCAGTTCACTCGGGACAGGGTTCCAAGAGACCCAGTACTTC. Protein: CASSSLGTGFQETQYF. Full variable domain (outside the CDR3, taken from reference TRBV28 and TRBJ2-5): DVKVTQSSRYLVKRTGEKVFLECVQDMDHENMFWYRQDPGLGLRLIYFSYDVKMKEKGDIPEGYSVSREKKERFSLILESASTNQTSMYLCASSSLGTGFQETQYFGPGTRLLVL.

The V gene is TRBV7-9, the J gene TRBJ2-2, with 9 positions matching TRBD2. V lost 7 bases and J lost 6; bases outside the gene matches: 15. CDR1 and CDR2 from the germline V gene are SEHNR and FQNEAQ (reference sequence). This CDR3 comprises 17 residues. In DNA, the CDR3 is TGTGCCAGCATCCATCCCAGCCCTGGCGGGAGGGCCGGGGAGCTGTTTTTT. Its protein is CASIHPSPGGRAGELFF.

The chain recombines TRBV27 with TRBJ1-2; 9 nucleotides match TRBD1. Unmatched junction bases numbered 11, after V lost 1 base and J lost 8 bases. This CDR3 has 16 amino acids. Looked up from germline, CDR1 is MNHEY and CDR2 is SMNVEV (reference sequence). The CDR3 coding sequence is TGTGCCAGCAGTTTATGGGTAGACAGGGGGAAGGGGGGCTACACCTTC. It is translated as CASSLWVDRGKGGYTF.

This chain uses TRBV27 with TRBJ2-7; 12 nucleotides match TRBD2. Germline CDR1 is MNHEY and CDR2 is SMNVEV (reference sequence). The V segment lost 3 bases and the J segment 3 bases; nucleotides outside the gene matches: 6. This CDR3 has 16 residues. CDR3 residues: CASSFSGLAGNYEQYF. CDR3 sequence (DNA): TGTGCCAGCAGTTTTAGCGGACTAGCGGGGAACTACGAGCAGTACTTC.

The table lists this clone with a count of one. The chain couples TRBV5-6 to TRBJ2-7; the D gene is possibly TRBD2 (5 bases). Trimming cost V 0 bases and J 1 base, with 17 bases left between them. Germline-derived CDR1 and CDR2 are SGHDT and YYEEEE. This CDR3 contains 17 residues. Here the CDR3 DNA reads TGTGCCAGCAGCTTGGTTGCTGGACTCCTCGGGTCCTACGAGCAGTACTTC. Translation: CASSLVAGLLGSYEQYF.

J is TRBJ2-3 and V is TRBV6-5; D might be TRBD1 (6 bases). V was cut by 7 bases and J by 6 bases, with 11 bases left in between. This CDR3 is 12 amino acids long. Germline CDR1 is MNHEY and CDR2 is SVGAGI. The DNA for the CDR3 is TGTGCCAGCAATAACCAGGGGGATACGCAGTATTTT. This encodes CASNNQGDTQYF.

The chain has TRBV30 and TRBJ1-5, with 7 bases matching TRBD1. The junction had 10 bases not matched to a gene; V was cut back by 5 bases and J by 0 bases. Germline assignment: CDR1 GTSNPN and CDR2 SVGIG (reference sequence). The CDR3 runs to 16 residues. In nucleotides, the CDR3 is TGTGCCTGGCGCGGGGAGACAGGGCGTAGCAATCAGCCCCAGCATTTT. Translated: CAWRGETGRSNQPQHF.

The chain links TRBV6-1 to TRBJ1-1, with D perhaps TRBD1 (5 bases). This CDR3 has 16 residues. CDR1 and CDR2 from the germline V gene are MNHNS and SASEGT. Trimming stripped 3 bases from V and 6 bases from J, with 20 bases between. CDR3 nucleotides: TGTGCCAGCAGTGACGTATGGGGCGCTCAGTTCGCTGAAGCTTTCTTT. The encoded protein is CASSDVWGAQFAEAFF.

The chain employs TRBV4-2 and TRBJ1-1; tentative D call: TRBD1 (5 bases). V lost 0 bases to trimming and J lost 8 bases, with 19 bases between them. The CDR3 has 16 amino acids. Germline values: CDR1 LGHNA, CDR2 YNFKEQ. CDR3 DNA: TGTGCCAGCAGCCAAGATACGCCGGGTCCCACAGGAGAAGCTTTCTTT. Amino acids: CASSQDTPGPTGEAFF.

Here the CDR3 DNA reads TGTGCCAGCAGTTTATTTGGCCCTTCAGGCACTGAAGCTTTCTTT. This encodes CASSLFGPSGTEAFF. The chain joins TRBV27 to TRBJ1-1, with D uncertain. In germline, CDR1 is MNHEY, CDR2 SMNVEV (reference sequence). Trimming stripped 1 base from V and 4 bases from J, with 13 bases between. The CDR3 extends over 15 amino acids.

The chain carries TRBV28 and TRBJ1-4; possible D gene TRBD1, 5 bases. V dropped 5 bases and J dropped 0 bases, with 10 bases sitting between them. The CDR3 runs to 15 residues. Looked up from germline, CDR1 is MDHEN and CDR2 is SYDVKM. As DNA, the CDR3 is TGTGCCAGCAGTATCAGGGTTTCAACTAATGAAAAACTGTTTTTT. Residues: CASSIRVSTNEKLFF.

The J gene is TRBJ2-1, the V gene TRBV19, with D perhaps TRBD1 (6 bases). V lost 6 bases and J 2 bases, leaving 11 bases between the germline ends. The CDR3 extends over 14 amino acids. CDR1 LNHDA and CDR2 SQIVND come from the germline V gene (reference sequence). CDR3 protein: CASRQGPPYNEQFF. The DNA for the CDR3 is TGTGCCAGTAGACAGGGTCCCCCCTACAATGAGCAGTTCTTC.

This clone was recorded a few times. V is TRBV27 and J is TRBJ2-1; D perhaps matches TRBD1 (6 bases). The CDR3 has 11 amino acids. Germline V gene lookup returns CDR1 MNHEY and CDR2 SMNVEV (reference sequence). The V end lost 6 bases, the J end lost 7 bases, and 7 bases lay between the germline ends. Written as DNA, the CDR3 is TGTGCCAGCAGCACAGGGAATGAGCAGTTCTTC. Translation: CASSTGNEQFF.

The chain is built from TRBV6-6 and TRBJ2-7, with D possibly being TRBD2 (6 bases). This CDR3 has 15 residues. Germline assignment: CDR1 MNHNY and CDR2 SVGAGI (reference sequence). Deletions cut 5 bases from V and 5 bases from J, with 19 bases between. CDR3 nucleotides: TGTGCCAGCAGTCGCCTCGGGGGATCCAACCACGAGCAGTACTTC. This translates into CASSRLGGSNHEQYF.

A single count supports this clone. V usage is TRBV7-2 and J usage is TRBJ1-1; D is possibly TRBD1 (5 bases). The CDR3 loop spans 12 amino acids. V was trimmed by 5 bases and J by 8 bases, leaving 12 bases between them. CDR1 is SGHTA and CDR2 is FQGNSA in the germline V gene. CDR3 amino acids: CASSLDSSEAFF. The CDR3 DNA reads as TGTGCCAGCAGCCTAGACAGCTCAGAAGCTTTCTTT. Drawing the rest from reference TRBV7-2 and TRBJ1-1, the complete variable domain is GAGVSQSPSNKVTEKGKDVELRCDPISGHTALYWYRQSLGQGLEFLIYFQGNSAPDKSGLPSDRFSAERTGGSVSTLTIQRTQQEDSAVYLCASSLDSSEAFFGQGTRLTVV.

The chain joins TRBV10-2 to TRBJ2-7; D is perhaps TRBD1 (5 bases). Germline V gene lookup returns CDR1 WSHSY and CDR2 SAAADI. This CDR3 is built from 14 residues. V was cut by 5 bases and J by 6 bases, with 17 bases left in between. CDR3 nucleotides: TGCGCCAGCAGTTTTTTTCAGGGCTTGAGCGAGCAGTACTTC. Its translation: CASSFFQGLSEQYF.

The genes are TRBV29-1 and TRBJ2-3; D uncertain. Germline CDR1 and CDR2: SQVTM and ANQGSEA. Trimming took off 2 bases at V and 7 bases at J, with 4 bases between the two ends. The CDR3 has 10 amino acids. CDR3 region: CSVEQNTQYF. The CDR3 DNA follows: TGCAGCGTTGAACAGAATACGCAGTATTTT.

The chain uses TRBV27 and TRBJ2-1; 7 bases are a match to TRBD1. V shed 6 bases and J 8 bases; nucleotides not matched to a gene: 16. The CDR3 has 16 amino acids. Germline CDR1 MNHEY, CDR2 SMNVEV (reference sequence). The CDR3 DNA reads as TGTGCCAGCAGGCCTATGCTAACGAGCCAGGGGGATGAGCAGTTCTTC. Its translation is CASRPMLTSQGDEQFF.

V is TRBV5-1 and J is TRBJ2-1; 9 bases match TRBD2. The CDR3 extends over 17 amino acids. CDR1 and CDR2 (germline): SGHRS, YFSETQ. The V and J ends lost 4 bases and 9 bases, in that order; junction bases with no gene match: 17. The CDR3 here is CASSQRGGGGLSGEQFF. In DNA, the CDR3 is TGCGCCAGCAGCCAGCGGGGCGGGGGGGGTCTGAGTGGTGAGCAGTTCTTC.

The chain carries TRBV25-1 and TRBJ1-3; 7 nucleotides agree with TRBD1. After removal of 4 bases from V and 0 bases from J, the junction contained 9 bases not matched to a gene. Germline lookup yields CDR1 MGHDK and CDR2 SYGVNS. This CDR3 has 17 residues. CDR3 DNA: TGTGCCAGCAGTGGCCCCCCAGGGGGGACCTCTGGAAACACCATATATTTT. This encodes CASSGPPGGTSGNTIYF.

This clone showed up just a few times. The chain joins TRBV12-5 to TRBJ1-6; maybe TRBD1 (6 bases). Germline values: CDR1 LGHNT, CDR2 FRNRAP. V was cut by 7 bases and J by 6 bases, with 16 bases left in between. The CDR3 spans 15 residues. The CDR3 DNA is TGTGCTAGTGCCCTAGGGACAAATCTTAATTCACCCCTCCACTTT. Translated: CASALGTNLNSPLHF.

The rearrangement joins TRBV5-8 to TRBJ1-4; 7 positions match TRBD1. After removal of 3 bases from V and 0 bases from J, the junction contained 5 bases not matched to a gene. CDR1 and CDR2 from the germline V gene are SGHTS and YDEGEE. This CDR3 is 16 amino acids long. The CDR3 reads CASSSGQRSTNEKLFF. The CDR3 DNA reads as TGTGCCAGCAGCTCGGGACAGCGGTCAACTAATGAAAAACTGTTTTTT.

V gene TRBV15 combines with J gene TRBJ2-1, with D possibly TRBD1 on 6 matching bases. The V and J ends lost 0 bases and 7 bases respectively, with 16 bases between them. Germline CDR1 is LNHNV and CDR2 is YYDKDF (reference sequence). The CDR3 extends over 16 amino acids. The CDR3 DNA sequence: TGTGCCACCAGCAGAGAACAGGGAGTAGGTACAAATGAGCAGTTCTTC. Translation gives CATSREQGVGTNEQFF.

The V call is TRBV5-1, the J call TRBJ1-6; D is perhaps TRBD1 (5 bases). Trimming shortened V by 4 bases and J by 5 bases, and 10 bases separated the two germline ends. Germline-derived CDR1 and CDR2 are SGHRS and YFSETQ. The CDR3 is made up of 14 amino acids. The CDR3 nucleotides read TGCGCCAGCAGCCCAGACAGAAATAATTCACCCCTCCACTTT. This translates into CASSPDRNNSPLHF.

The V call is TRBV28, the J call TRBJ2-7; 9 bases match TRBD2. The trim removed 2 bases at V and 5 bases at J, leaving 13 bases unmatched. This CDR3 has 17 amino acids. Germline values: CDR1 MDHEN, CDR2 SYDVKM. CDR3 sequence (DNA): TGTGCCAGCAGTTTAGTAGTACTAGCGGGTGCCGGCGACGAGCAGTACTTC. As protein: CASSLVVLAGAGDEQYF.

V usage is TRBV11-2 and J usage is TRBJ2-2, with D possibly being TRBD1 (6 bases). Looked up from germline, CDR1 is SGHAT and CDR2 is FQNNGV. Trimming removed 1 base from V and 1 base from J, with 7 bases in between. The CDR3 sequence is 15 residues long. The CDR3 coding sequence is TGTGCCAGCAGCTTAGTCAGGGGGAACACCGGGGAGCTGTTTTTT. Encoded protein: CASSLVRGNTGELFF.

The V and J genes are TRBV27 and TRBJ2-5; 9 positions agree with TRBD1. From germline, CDR1 is MNHEY and CDR2 SMNVEV (reference sequence). This CDR3 is built from 17 residues. V lost 2 bases, J lost 7 bases, and 14 bases stayed unmatched. The chain's CDR3 is CASSLTGTGFGGGTQYF. CDR3 coding DNA: TGTGCCAGCAGTTTAACGGGGACAGGGTTCGGAGGTGGGACCCAGTACTTC.

The CDR3 coding sequence is TGTGCCAGCAGCTTATTTACCGAGGTTGGCTACACCTTC. This encodes CASSLFTEVGYTF. The V and J genes are TRBV7-9 and TRBJ1-2; D is ambiguous. CDR3 length: 13 amino acids. Germline lookup yields CDR1 SEHNR and CDR2 FQNEAQ (reference sequence). V lost 2 bases and J 7 bases, leaving 11 bases between the germline ends.

This clone was recorded a few times. The V call is TRBV5-1, the J call TRBJ2-2, with TRBD2 matching 8 bases. CDR1 SGHRS and CDR2 YFSETQ come from the germline V gene. The ends lost 4 bases at V and 6 bases at J; junction bases unmatched: 5. The CDR3 extends over 14 amino acids. In nucleotides, the CDR3 is TGCGCCAGCAGCAGACTAGCGTTCGCCGGGGAGCTGTTTTTT. Amino acids: CASSRLAFAGELFF. Combining the CDR3 with reference TRBV5-1 and TRBJ2-2 gives the whole variable domain KAGVTQTPRYLIKTRGQQVTLSCSPISGHRSVSWYQQTPGQGLQFLFEYFSETQRNKGNFPGRFSGRQFSNSRSEMNVSTLELGDSALYLCASSRLAFAGELFFGEGSRLTVL.

In regard to this clone: At one of its ends the junction is not consistent with the germline gene, which may arise from a read error. The J gene is TRBJ2-3, the V gene TRBV6-1; TRBD1 or TRBD2 may be the D gene (5 bases each). CDR3 length: 15 residues. Germline V gives CDR1 MNHNS, CDR2 SASEGT. Here the CDR3 reads CASREGRQTTDTQYF. The CDR3, as DNA: TGTGCCAGCAGAGAAGGGAGACAGACCACAGATACGCAGTATTTT.

V and J are TRBV5-1 and TRBJ2-7; no reliable D call. Per germline, CDR1 SGHRS and CDR2 YFSETQ. Trimming pared 0 bases from V and 7 bases from J, leaving 23 bases between. The CDR3 contains 17 residues. The CDR3 coding sequence is TGCGCCAGCAGCTTGGGGGCAGACATACGCAGGATTGGGGAGCAGTACTTC. Its protein product is CASSLGADIRRIGEQYF.

This clone has a handful of counts. The chain links TRBV9 to TRBJ1-4; TRBD1 is a possible D gene (6 bases). V lost 0 bases and J 7 bases, leaving 16 bases between the germline ends. Germline values: CDR1 SGDLS, CDR2 YYNGEE. The CDR3 extends over 16 amino acids. The CDR3 loop is CASSVGVGGTTEKLFF. In DNA form, the CDR3 reads TGTGCCAGCAGCGTAGGGGTAGGGGGTACGACTGAAAAACTGTTTTTT.